The sequence of this T cell receptor (beta chain) was determined in a study of blood T cells in healthy people across ages. Study-level results: In these data, TCR beta diversity tracked strongly with naive T cell percentage. Long-lived donors had more naive CD4+ cells and higher diversity than aged donors. Researchers deemed the diversity estimates from one million T cells underestimates.

V lost 1 base to trimming and J lost 5 bases; unmatched junction nucleotides: 7. The CDR3 covers 15 residues. Germline V CDR1 and CDR2: SGHTA, FQGNSA. Extractions gave at least 5.5 micrograms of total RNA per sample. For the second PCR, which ran for 7 to 11 cycles, a sample-barcoded 5' primer and a J-beta primer mix were used. Each CDR3 protein is one row after TCRdb ran MiXCR on the 5' RACE reads. Of about 830,000 distinct CDR3 sequences listed, 62% are singletons. This clonotype was detected a few times. Its antigen remains unidentified. The clonotype was recovered from a man aged 25 to 45 in good health. Input material: blood. This chain connects TRBV7-2 to TRBJ2-5; TRBD1 agrees at 7 bases. Here the CDR3 reads CASSLGQGELETQYF. The CDR3 region has the DNA TGTGCCAGCAGCTTAGGACAGGGCGAATTGGAGACCCAGTACTTC.